The clone carrying this TCR beta chain came up a few times. The V gene end was trimmed by 10 bases and the J gene end by 1 base; junction bases not matched to a gene: 3. The CDR3 runs to 12 residues. The germline gives CDR1 MNHEY, CDR2 SMNVEV (reference sequence). These data belong to a study of blood T cells in healthy people across ages. Alongside a J-beta primer mix, a sample-barcoded 5' primer served in a second PCR lasting about 7 to 12 cycles. Each cDNA molecule, via a template-switch adaptor with 12 random nucleotides, was tagged. TCRdb redid the calling of the 5' RACE reads with MiXCR, one entry per CDR3 protein. The sample yields roughly 1.5 million distinct CDR3 sequences, about 42% seen once.

Input material: blood. This sequence was found in a woman under 30 in good health. The chain uses TRBV27 and TRBJ1-1, with TRBD1 matching over 7 bases. CDR3 DNA sequence: TGTGCCACCCGACAGGGGAACACTGAAGCTTTCTTT. Translation gives CATRQGNTEAFF.